The rows below give T cell receptor beta chains drawn from one sample of a study of T cell changes during pregnancy in multiple sclerosis. Only in-frame clones appear in the TCRdb table, and some are missing; sequencing was by immunoSEQ multiplex PCR. The sample records roughly 68,000 clones, about 91% being singletons. Source: peripheral blood, taken in the second trimester of pregnancy. Receptor source: a female donor in good health, enrolled as a control in a pregnancy study. Each CDR3 is given with its conserved first and last residue. A D gene is named only where the DNA matches it firmly. Some rows mark clone size as missing; the rest say once, few, many or name a class of expanded clone.

CDR3	DNA	V	J	size	D
CASSQDQWTDRNTEAFF	TGTGCCAGCAGCCAAGATCAGTGGACAGATAGAAACACTGAAGCTTTCTTT	TRBV14	TRBJ1-1	-	-
CASSPAPGIIYEQYF	TGTGCCAGCAGCCCCGCTCCGGGGATCATCTACGAGCAGTACTTC	TRBV11-3	TRBJ2-7	once	-
CASSFTSGSGYEQYF	TGTGCCAGCAGTTTCACTAGCGGGAGTGGATACGAGCAGTACTTC	TRBV28	TRBJ2-7	-	TRBD2
CASSLDSRAGDTQYF	TGTGCCAGCAGCTTAGACTCCAGGGCAGGAGATACGCAGTATTTT	TRBV7-6	TRBJ2-3	-	-
CASSSGGDRGISEKLFF	TGTGCCAGCAGCTCGGGAGGGGACAGGGGCATCTCTGAAAAACTGTTTTTT	TRBV7-9	TRBJ1-4	-	TRBD1
CSVEGLDTQYF	TGCAGCGTTGAAGGGCTCGATACGCAGTATTTT	TRBV29-1	TRBJ2-3	-	-
CASSPRGAAGNTIYF	TGCGCCAGCAGCCCCAGGGGGGCGGCTGGAAACACCATATATTTT	TRBV5-1	TRBJ1-3	-	TRBD1
CASSLGSSGRTDTQYF	TGTGCCAGCAGCTTAGGATCAAGCGGTCGCACAGATACGCAGTATTTT	TRBV7-6	TRBJ2-3	-	-
CASSPPGTGDIQYF	TGTGCCAGCAGTCCCCCCGGGACAGGGGACATTCAGTACTTC	TRBV27	TRBJ2-4	once	TRBD1
CASSGLAERADTQYF	TGTGCCAGCTCAGGACTAGCGGAGAGGGCAGATACGCAGTATTTT	TRBV18	TRBJ2-3	-	TRBD2
CASSRGGLKSGTGDNEQFF	TGCGCCAGCAGCCGAGGCGGATTAAAGTCCGGGACAGGTGACAATGAGCAGTTCTTC	TRBV5-1	TRBJ2-1	-	TRBD1
CASSGLYEQYF	TGTGCCAGCAGCGGACTTTACGAGCAGTACTTC	TRBV6-1	TRBJ2-7	-	-
CASSQGSGNTIYF	TGCGCCAGCAGCCAAGGGAGTGGAAACACCATATATTTT	TRBV4-3	TRBJ1-3	-	-
CASSPPQAGNNEQFF	TGTGCCAGCTCACCACCCCAAGCGGGAAACAATGAGCAGTTCTTC	TRBV18	TRBJ2-1	-	TRBD2
CASSGLAGGTSNTGELFF	TGTGCCAGCAGTGGACTAGCGGGGGGTACCTCGAACACCGGGGAGCTGTTTTTT	TRBV2	TRBJ2-2	once	TRBD2
CASSLRWTFNEQFF	TGTGCCAGCAGCTTAAGATGGACTTTCAATGAGCAGTTCTTC	TRBV7-8	TRBJ2-1	-	-
CASSQESGTYNSPLHF	TGCGCCAGCAGCCAAGAAAGCGGGACCTATAATTCACCCCTCCACTTT	TRBV4-1	TRBJ1-6	-	-
CASTSRAQNSPLHF	TGTGCCAGCACCAGCAGGGCTCAAAATTCACCCCTCCACTTT	TRBV2	TRBJ1-6	-	-
CASSLALAGESYEQYF	TGCGCCAGCAGCTTGGCGTTAGCGGGAGAATCCTACGAGCAGTACTTC	TRBV5-1	TRBJ2-7	-	TRBD2
CASSPNIREGMNTEAFF	TGTGCCAGCAGCCCGAATATCAGGGAGGGGATGAACACTGAAGCTTTCTTT	TRBV9	TRBJ1-1	-	-
CATATNNYGYTF	TGTGCCACCGCGACAAATAACTATGGCTACACCTTC	TRBV15	TRBJ1-2	once	-
CASSEEAQGLYGYTF	TGTGCCAGCAGTGAGGAAGCACAGGGATTGTATGGCTACACCTTC	TRBV6-1	TRBJ1-2	-	-
CASSLVVQGGEAFF	TGCGCCAGCAGCTTGGTGGTTCAGGGTGGTGAAGCTTTCTTT	TRBV5-1	TRBJ1-1	-	-
CASRTSGTFIDTQYF	TGTGCCAGCAGAACCAGCGGGACCTTCATCGATACGCAGTATTTT	TRBV6-1	TRBJ2-3	-	TRBD2
CATGQSNTEAFF	TGTGCCACCGGACAGTCGAACACTGAAGCTTTCTTT	TRBV15	TRBJ1-1	few	-
CASSGGLVAEAFF	TGTGCCAGCAGCGGAGGGCTCGTCGCTGAAGCTTTCTTT	TRBV5-4	TRBJ1-1	-	-
CASSLPGTGYTGELFF	TGTGCCAGCAGCTTACCCGGGACAGGGTACACCGGGGAGCTGTTTTTT	TRBV9	TRBJ2-2	few	TRBD1
CASSKDYRDRVHNEQFF	TGTGCCAGCAGCAAAGACTACCGGGACAGGGTCCACAATGAGCAGTTCTTC	TRBV21-1	TRBJ2-1	-	-
CASSLSLAEDYEQYF	TGTGCCAGCAGCTTAAGTCTAGCGGAGGACTACGAGCAGTACTTC	TRBV7-9	TRBJ2-7	few	TRBD2
CASSLMQGALGYTF	TGTGCCAGCAGTTTAATGCAGGGGGCGCTTGGCTACACCTTC	TRBV27	TRBJ1-2	-	TRBD1
CASSLSRDRGLQGTGELFF	TGTGCCAGCAGCTTATCCCGGGACAGGGGACTCCAGGGAACCGGGGAGCTGTTTTTT	TRBV11-3	TRBJ2-2	-	TRBD1
CASARAGDSGNTIYF	TGTGCCAGCGCGAGGGCTGGGGATAGTGGAAACACCATATATTTT	TRBV2	TRBJ1-3	-	-
CASSYSSGRATGELFF	TGTGCCAGCAGTTACTCGAGCGGGAGAGCCACCGGGGAGCTGTTTTTT	TRBV6-5	TRBJ2-2	-	TRBD2
CASSLGRLAGVVSYEQYF	TGTGCCAGCAGCTTAGGTCGACTAGCGGGAGTGGTCTCCTACGAGCAGTACTTC	TRBV11-2	TRBJ2-7	-	TRBD2
CASSLASVAWEQYF	TGTGCCAGCAGCTTGGCGAGCGTTGCGTGGGAGCAGTACTTC	TRBV7-9	TRBJ2-7	-	-
CASSKRGGQAIPVETQYF	TGTGCCAGCAGCAAAAGGGGGGGACAGGCAATTCCGGTCGAGACCCAGTACTTC	TRBV21-1	TRBJ2-5	-	-
CASSPPNPRGKLFF	TGTGCCAGCTCACCCCCAAACCCCCGGGGAAAACTGTTTTTT	TRBV18	TRBJ1-4	-	-
CASSSGTGYTDYGYTF	TGTGCCAGCAGCTCCGGGACAGGGTATACGGACTATGGCTACACCTTC	TRBV11-2	TRBJ1-2	-	TRBD1
CASSTMRGRNEKLFF	TGTGCCAGTAGCACGATGAGGGGGAGAAATGAAAAACTGTTTTTT	TRBV19	TRBJ1-4	-	-
CATRLAGSYEQYF	TGTGCCACAAGACTAGCGGGGAGCTACGAGCAGTACTTC	TRBV10-3	TRBJ2-7	-	TRBD2
CASSKGGEQFF	TGTGCCAGCAGCAAGGGAGGGGAGCAGTTCTTC	TRBV7-3	TRBJ2-1	-	TRBD2
CASSSDNSPLHF	TGTGCCAGCAGCTCGGATAATTCACCCCTCCACTTT	TRBV7-9	TRBJ1-6	-	-
CASSLPGLGTDTQYF	TGTGCCAGCAGTCTACCGGGACTAGGCACGGATACGCAGTATTTT	TRBV5-6	TRBJ2-3	-	TRBD2
CASRSFRDSPYEQYF	TGTGCCAGCAGATCATTTCGGGACAGTCCCTACGAGCAGTACTTC	TRBV5-4	TRBJ2-7	-	TRBD1
CASSPGVTEAFF	TGTGCCAGCAGCCCAGGGGTCACTGAAGCTTTCTTT	TRBV13	TRBJ1-1	-	-
CASSLSSAGPPYGYTF	TGTGCCAGCAGCTTAAGTTCGGCAGGGCCCCCCTATGGCTACACCTTC	TRBV7-9	TRBJ1-2	-	-
CASSLASGGTDTQYF	TGCGCCAGCAGCCTGGCTAGCGGCGGCACAGATACGCAGTATTTT	TRBV5-1	TRBJ2-3	once	TRBD2
CASSYPGREDEKLFF	TGTGCCAGCAGTTACCCTGGCAGGGAGGATGAAAAACTGTTTTTT	TRBV6-6	TRBJ1-4	-	-
CASSLGQGHQPQHF	TGCGCCAGCAGCTTGGGGCAGGGCCACCAGCCCCAGCATTTT	TRBV5-1	TRBJ1-5	-	-
CASSVGTSGRGDEQFF	TGCGCCAGCAGTGTCGGGACTAGCGGGAGGGGAGATGAGCAGTTCTTC	TRBV10-1	TRBJ2-1	-	TRBD2
CASSYRGFQETQYF	TGTGCCAGCAGTTATCGAGGGTTTCAAGAGACCCAGTACTTC	TRBV6-5	TRBJ2-5	-	-
CASSQEGRSSYEQYF	TGCGCCAGCAGCCAAGAGGGGCGTTCATCCTACGAGCAGTACTTC	TRBV4-3	TRBJ2-7	-	-
CASAGSTNEKLFF	TGTGCCAGCGCAGGGTCGACTAATGAAAAACTGTTTTTT	TRBV19	TRBJ1-4	-	-
CASSRPGYNEQFF	TGTGCCAGCAGCCGCCCAGGGTACAATGAGCAGTTCTTC	TRBV6-4	TRBJ2-1	-	-
CASSTTSGSYEQYF	TGTGCCAGCAGCACGACTAGCGGGAGCTACGAGCAGTACTTC	TRBV11-3	TRBJ2-7	-	TRBD2